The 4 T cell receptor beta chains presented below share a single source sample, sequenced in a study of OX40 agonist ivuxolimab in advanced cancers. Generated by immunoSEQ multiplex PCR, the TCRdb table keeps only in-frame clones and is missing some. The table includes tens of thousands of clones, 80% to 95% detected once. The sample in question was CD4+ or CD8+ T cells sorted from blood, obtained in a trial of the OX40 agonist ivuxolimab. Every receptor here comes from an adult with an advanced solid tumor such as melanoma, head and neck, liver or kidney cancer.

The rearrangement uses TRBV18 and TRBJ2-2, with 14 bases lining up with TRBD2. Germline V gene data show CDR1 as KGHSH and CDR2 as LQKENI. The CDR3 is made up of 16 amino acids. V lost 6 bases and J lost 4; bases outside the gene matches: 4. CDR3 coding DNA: TGTGCCAGCTCCCGGACTAGCGGGGGGCTCACCGGGGAGCTGTTTTTT. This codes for CASSRTSGGLTGELFF.

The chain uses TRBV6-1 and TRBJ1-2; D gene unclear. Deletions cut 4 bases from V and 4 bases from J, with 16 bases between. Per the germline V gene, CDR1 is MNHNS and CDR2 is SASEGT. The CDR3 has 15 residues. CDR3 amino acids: CASSANPGTSYGYTF. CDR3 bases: TGTGCCAGCAGTGCAAACCCCGGAACCTCCTATGGCTACACCTTC.

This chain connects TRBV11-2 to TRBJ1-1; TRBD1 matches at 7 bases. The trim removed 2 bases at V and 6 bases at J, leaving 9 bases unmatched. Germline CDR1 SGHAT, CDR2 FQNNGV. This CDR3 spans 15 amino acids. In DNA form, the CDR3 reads TGTGCCAGCAGCTTAACACTGGACAGGAGCTCTGAAGCTTTCTTT. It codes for CASSLTLDRSSEAFF.

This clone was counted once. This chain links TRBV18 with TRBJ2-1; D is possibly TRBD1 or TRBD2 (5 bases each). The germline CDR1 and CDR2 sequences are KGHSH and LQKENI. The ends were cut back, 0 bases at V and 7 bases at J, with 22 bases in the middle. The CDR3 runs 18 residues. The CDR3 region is CASSPPGLEWGMNNEQFF. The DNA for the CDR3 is TGTGCCAGCTCACCACCGGGTCTAGAGTGGGGGATGAATAATGAGCAGTTCTTC.